What follows describes a single T cell receptor (beta chain). The antigen remains unidentified. The source of the sample is a study of T cell responses to AZD1222 COVID-19 vaccine. Study-wide context: Analysis merged second doses at about 4 or about 12 weeks. General study findings and limits: The study found Spike-specific TCR breadth and depth rose after two AZD1222 doses.

CDR1 is SGHNT and CDR2 is YYREEE in the germline V gene (reference sequence). V dropped 3 bases and J dropped 2; count of bases not matched to a gene: 10. The length of the CDR3 is 16 residues. The table came from immunoSEQ multiplex PCR; TCRdb's copy has only in-frame clones and leaves some out. The sample gives 130,000 or so clones, about 86% of which show up once; about 12% is in the top ten. Sequences were derived from peripheral blood, sampled on day 0 of AZD1222 vaccination. The source of this sequence is an adult in good health. This chain links TRBV5-4 with TRBJ2-5; 7 bases fit TRBD1. This chain's CDR3 is CASSSGTGTEQETQYF. CDR3 nucleotide sequence: TGTGCCAGCAGCTCAGGTACGGGGACAGAGCAAGAGACCCAGTACTTC.